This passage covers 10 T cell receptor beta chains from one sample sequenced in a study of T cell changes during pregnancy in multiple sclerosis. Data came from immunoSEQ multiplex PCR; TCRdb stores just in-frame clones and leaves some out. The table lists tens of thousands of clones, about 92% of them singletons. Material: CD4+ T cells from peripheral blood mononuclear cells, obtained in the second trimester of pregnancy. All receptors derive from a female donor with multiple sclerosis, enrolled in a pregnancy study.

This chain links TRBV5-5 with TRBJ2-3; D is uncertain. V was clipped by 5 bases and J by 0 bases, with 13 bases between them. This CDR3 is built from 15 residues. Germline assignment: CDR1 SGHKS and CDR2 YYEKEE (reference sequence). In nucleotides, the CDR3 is TGTGCCAGCAGGACGACTCCTACTAGCACAGATACGCAGTATTTT. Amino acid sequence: CASRTTPTSTDTQYF.

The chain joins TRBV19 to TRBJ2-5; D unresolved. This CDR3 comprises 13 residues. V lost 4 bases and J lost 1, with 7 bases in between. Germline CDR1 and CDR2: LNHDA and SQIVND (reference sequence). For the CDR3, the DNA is TGTGCCAGTAGTAAAGACTTCCAAGAGACCCAGTACTTC. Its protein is CASSKDFQETQYF.

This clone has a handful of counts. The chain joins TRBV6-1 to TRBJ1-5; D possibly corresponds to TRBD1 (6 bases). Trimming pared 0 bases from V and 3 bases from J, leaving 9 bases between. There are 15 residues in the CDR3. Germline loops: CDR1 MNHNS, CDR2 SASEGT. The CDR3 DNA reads TGTGCCAGCAGTGAAGCCCAGGGGAACAATCAGCCCCAGCATTTT. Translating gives CASSEAQGNNQPQHF.

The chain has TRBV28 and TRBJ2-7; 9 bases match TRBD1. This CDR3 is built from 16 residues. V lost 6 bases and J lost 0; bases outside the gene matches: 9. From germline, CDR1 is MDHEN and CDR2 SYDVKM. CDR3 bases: TGTGCCAGCAGCAGCCCCCCGGGACAGGGCTCCTACGAGCAGTACTTC. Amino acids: CASSSPPGQGSYEQYF. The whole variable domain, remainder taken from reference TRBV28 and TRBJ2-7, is DVKVTQSSRYLVKRTGEKVFLECVQDMDHENMFWYRQDPGLGLRLIYFSYDVKMKEKGDIPEGYSVSREKKERFSLILESASTNQTSMYLCASSSPPGQGSYEQYFGPGTRLTVT.

CDR3 nucleotides: TGTGCCAGCAGCGCAAACAGGGGTTTGGGGACAGATACGCAGTATTTT. As protein: CASSANRGLGTDTQYF. This rearrangement joins TRBV5-4 to TRBJ2-3; the match to TRBD1 covers 7 bases. The J segment lost 3 bases and the V segment lost 4 bases, leaving 11 bases of the junction unmatched. The CDR3 has 16 residues. Germline V gene data show CDR1 as SGHNT and CDR2 as YYREEE (reference sequence).

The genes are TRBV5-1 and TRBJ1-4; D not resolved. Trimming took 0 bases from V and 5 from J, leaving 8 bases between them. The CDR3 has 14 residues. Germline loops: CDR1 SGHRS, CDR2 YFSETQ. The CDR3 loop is CASSLDSWNEKLFF. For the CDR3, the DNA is TGCGCCAGCAGCTTGGACAGCTGGAATGAAAAACTGTTTTTT.

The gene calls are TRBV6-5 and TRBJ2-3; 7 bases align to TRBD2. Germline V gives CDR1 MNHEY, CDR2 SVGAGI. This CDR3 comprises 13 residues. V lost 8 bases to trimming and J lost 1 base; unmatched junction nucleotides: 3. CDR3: CASYLAGTDTQYF. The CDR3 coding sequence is TGTGCCAGCTACCTAGCGGGCACAGATACGCAGTATTTT.

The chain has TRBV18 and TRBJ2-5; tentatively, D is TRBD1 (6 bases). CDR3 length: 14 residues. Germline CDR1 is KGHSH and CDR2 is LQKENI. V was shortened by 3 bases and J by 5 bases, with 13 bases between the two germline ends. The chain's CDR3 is CASSPQQGGETQYF. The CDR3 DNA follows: TGTGCCAGCTCACCTCAACAGGGCGGGGAGACCCAGTACTTC.

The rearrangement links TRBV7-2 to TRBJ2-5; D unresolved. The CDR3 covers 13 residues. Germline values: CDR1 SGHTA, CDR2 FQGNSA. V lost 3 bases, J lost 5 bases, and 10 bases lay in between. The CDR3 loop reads CASSLTFRETQYF. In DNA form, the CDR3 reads TGTGCCAGCAGCTTGACATTTAGGGAGACCCAGTACTTC.

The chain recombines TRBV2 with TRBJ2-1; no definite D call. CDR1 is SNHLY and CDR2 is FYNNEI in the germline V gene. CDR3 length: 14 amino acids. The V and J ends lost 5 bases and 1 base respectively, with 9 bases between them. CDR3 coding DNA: TGTGCCAGCAGTACTGCGGTTTCCTACAATGAGCAGTTCTTC. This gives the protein CASSTAVSYNEQFF.